This TCR beta chain was found in a study of shared clonotypes between healthy human individuals. Points from the study as a whole: Relative to clonotypes present in all four donors, those not shared had lower generation probabilities. In having few donors, the study represented limited genetic and exposure-history diversity.

Trimming cost V 0 bases and J 0 bases, with 6 bases left between them. The CDR3 length is 15 residues. The germline V gene encodes CDR1 ENHRY and CDR2 SYGVKD. The method was immunoSEQ multiplex PCR; TCRdb's version includes in-frame clones alone and lacks a portion of them. Among some 1,400,000 clones listed, roughly 96% were seen once. In the case of this clone: Its antigen is undetermined.

This chain uses TRBV10-3 with TRBJ1-5; D is undetermined. The source material was naive CD4+ T cells sorted from blood. Noted subset: CD45RA+ positively selected. This sequence originates from a man aged 25-45 years in good health. CDR3 in amino acids: CAISESVNSNQPQHF. Written as DNA, the CDR3 is TGTGCCATCAGTGAGTCCGTTAATAGCAATCAGCCCCAGCATTTT.